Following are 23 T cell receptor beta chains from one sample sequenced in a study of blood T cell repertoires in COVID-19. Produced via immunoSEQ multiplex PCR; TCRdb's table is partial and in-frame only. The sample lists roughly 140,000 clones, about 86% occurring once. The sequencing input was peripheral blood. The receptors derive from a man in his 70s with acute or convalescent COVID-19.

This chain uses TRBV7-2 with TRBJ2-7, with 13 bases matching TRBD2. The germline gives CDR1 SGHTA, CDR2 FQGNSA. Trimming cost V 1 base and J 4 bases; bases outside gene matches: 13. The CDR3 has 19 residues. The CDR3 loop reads CASSLGRLGLAGERYEQYF. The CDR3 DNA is TGTGCCAGCAGCTTAGGGAGGTTAGGACTAGCGGGAGAACGGTACGAGCAGTACTTC.

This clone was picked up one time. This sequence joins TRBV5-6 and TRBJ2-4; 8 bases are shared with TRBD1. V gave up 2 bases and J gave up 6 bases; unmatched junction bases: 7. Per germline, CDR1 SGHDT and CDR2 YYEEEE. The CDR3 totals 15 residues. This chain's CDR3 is CASSFPGQGGNIQYF. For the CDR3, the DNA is TGTGCCAGCAGCTTTCCCGGACAGGGTGGAAACATTCAGTACTTC. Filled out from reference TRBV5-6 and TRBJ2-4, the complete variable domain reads DAGVTQSPTHLIKTRGQQVTLRCSPKSGHDTVSWYQQALGQGPQFIFQYYEEEERQRGNFPDRFSGHQFPNYSSELNVNALLLGDSALYLCASSFPGQGGNIQYFGAGTRLSVL.

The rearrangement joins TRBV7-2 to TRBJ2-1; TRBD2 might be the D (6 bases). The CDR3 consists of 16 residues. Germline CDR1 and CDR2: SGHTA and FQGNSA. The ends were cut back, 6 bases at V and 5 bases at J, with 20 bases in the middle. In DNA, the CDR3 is TGTGCCAGCAGTTCACTTGGGGGACTCCCCAACAATGAGCAGTTCTTC. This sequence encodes CASSSLGGLPNNEQFF.

CDR3 sequence: CASSVGTGWGRVKNIQYF. The CDR3 DNA is TGCGCCAGCAGCGTTGGGACAGGGTGGGGCCGGGTCAAAAACATTCAGTACTTC. The V call is TRBV5-1, the J call TRBJ2-4; 9 positions match TRBD1. With V trimmed by 4 bases and J by 3 bases, 14 bases remained unmatched. The CDR3 totals 18 residues. Germline-derived CDR1 and CDR2 are SGHRS and YFSETQ.

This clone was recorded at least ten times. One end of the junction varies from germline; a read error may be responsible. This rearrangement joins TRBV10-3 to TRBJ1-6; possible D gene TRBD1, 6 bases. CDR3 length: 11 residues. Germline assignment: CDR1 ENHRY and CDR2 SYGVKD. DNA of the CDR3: TGTGCCATCAGTACCCGGGACACCGTCTACTTT. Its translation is CAISTRDTVYF.

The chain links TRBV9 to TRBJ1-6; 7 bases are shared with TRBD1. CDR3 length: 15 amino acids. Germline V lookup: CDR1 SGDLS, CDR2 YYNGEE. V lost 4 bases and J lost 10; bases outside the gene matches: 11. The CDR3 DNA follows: TGTGCCAGCAGCCCCGAAGGGGGCCCCGGGTCACCCCTCCACTTT. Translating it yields CASSPEGGPGSPLHF.

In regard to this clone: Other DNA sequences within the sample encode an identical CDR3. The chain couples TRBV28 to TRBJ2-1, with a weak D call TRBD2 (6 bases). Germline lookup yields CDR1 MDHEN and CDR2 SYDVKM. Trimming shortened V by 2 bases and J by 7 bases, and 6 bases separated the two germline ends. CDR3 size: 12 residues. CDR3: CASSLGGNEQFF. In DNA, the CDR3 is TGTGCCAGCAGTTTAGGAGGGAATGAGCAGTTCTTC.

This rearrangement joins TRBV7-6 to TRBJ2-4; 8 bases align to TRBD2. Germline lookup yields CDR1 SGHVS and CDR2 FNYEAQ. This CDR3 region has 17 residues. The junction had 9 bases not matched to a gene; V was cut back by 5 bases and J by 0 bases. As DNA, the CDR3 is TGTGCCAGCAGCCCAGGAACTAGCGGTTTAGCCAAAAACATTCAGTACTTC. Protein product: CASSPGTSGLAKNIQYF.

This CDR3 reads CASSVGSDGGYNEQFF. CDR3 DNA: TGTGCCAGCAGCGTGGGCTCGGACGGGGGTTACAATGAGCAGTTCTTC. V usage is TRBV9 and J usage is TRBJ2-1, with D perhaps TRBD2 (6 bases). Trimming shortened V by 2 bases and J by 4 bases, and 16 bases separated the two germline ends. Germline V gene sequence: CDR1 SGDLS, CDR2 YYNGEE. The CDR3 spans 16 residues.

CDR3 DNA: TGCAGCGTCGCGACTAGCGGGACATATACGCAGTATTTT. The encoded protein is CSVATSGTYTQYF. This chain connects TRBV29-1 to TRBJ2-3, with 11 bases matching TRBD2. CDR3 length: 13 residues. With 6 bases clipped from V and 7 bases from J, the junction kept 6 bases outside the gene matches. Germline CDR1 is SQVTM and CDR2 is ANQGSEA.

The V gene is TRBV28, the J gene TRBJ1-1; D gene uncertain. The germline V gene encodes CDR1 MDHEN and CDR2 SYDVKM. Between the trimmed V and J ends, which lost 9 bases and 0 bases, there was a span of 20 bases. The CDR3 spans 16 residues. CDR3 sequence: CASKVLSGFMNTEAFF. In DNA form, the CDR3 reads TGTGCCAGTAAAGTTCTATCGGGGTTTATGAACACTGAAGCTTTCTTT.

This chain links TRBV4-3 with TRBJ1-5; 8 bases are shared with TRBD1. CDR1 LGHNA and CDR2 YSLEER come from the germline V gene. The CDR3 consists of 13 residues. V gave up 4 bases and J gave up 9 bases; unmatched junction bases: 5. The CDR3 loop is CASSPDGTGPQHF. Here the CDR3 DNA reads TGCGCCAGCAGCCCGGATGGGACAGGGCCCCAGCATTTT.

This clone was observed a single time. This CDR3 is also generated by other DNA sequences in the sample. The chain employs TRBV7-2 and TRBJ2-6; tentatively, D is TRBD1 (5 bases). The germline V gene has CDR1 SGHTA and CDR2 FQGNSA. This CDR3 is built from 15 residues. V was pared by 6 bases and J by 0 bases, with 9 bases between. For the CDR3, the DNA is TGTGCCAGCAGTCACAGGAGCTCTGGGGCCAACGTCCTGACTTTC. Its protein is CASSHRSSGANVLTF.

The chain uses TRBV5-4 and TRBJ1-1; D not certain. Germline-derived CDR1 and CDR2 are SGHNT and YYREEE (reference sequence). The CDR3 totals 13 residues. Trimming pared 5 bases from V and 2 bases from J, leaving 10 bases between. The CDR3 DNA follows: TGTGCCAGCAGGTCTAATTACAACACTGAAGCTTTCTTT. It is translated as CASRSNYNTEAFF.

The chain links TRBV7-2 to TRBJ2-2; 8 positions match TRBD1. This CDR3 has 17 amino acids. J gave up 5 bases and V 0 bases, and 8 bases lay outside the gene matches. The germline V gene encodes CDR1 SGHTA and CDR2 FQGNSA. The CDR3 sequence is CASSLAAPGGDTGELFF. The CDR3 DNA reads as TGTGCCAGCAGCTTAGCTGCGCCAGGGGGCGATACCGGGGAGCTGTTTTTT.

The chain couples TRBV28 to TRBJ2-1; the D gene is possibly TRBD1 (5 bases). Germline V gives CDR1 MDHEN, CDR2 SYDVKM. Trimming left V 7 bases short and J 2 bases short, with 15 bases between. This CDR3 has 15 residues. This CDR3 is CASTLGLPPYNEQFF. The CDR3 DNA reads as TGTGCCAGCACCTTGGGGCTCCCCCCCTACAATGAGCAGTTCTTC.

The CDR3 nucleotides are TGTGCCAGCAGTATGGCGGGGGACCAAGAGACCCAGTACTTC. Translation: CASSMAGDQETQYF. J is TRBJ2-5 and V is TRBV6-5; TRBD2 agrees at 7 bases. V trimming: 5 bases; J trimming: 0 bases; junction bases outside the gene matches: 3. Per germline, CDR1 MNHEY and CDR2 SVGAGI. The CDR3 has 14 amino acids.

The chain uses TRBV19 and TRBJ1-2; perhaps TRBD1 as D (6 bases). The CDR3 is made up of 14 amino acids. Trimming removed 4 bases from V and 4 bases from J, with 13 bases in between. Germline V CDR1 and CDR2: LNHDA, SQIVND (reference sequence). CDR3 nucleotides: TGTGCCAGTAGTACCTCCCCGGACAGCTATGGCTACACCTTC. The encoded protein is CASSTSPDSYGYTF.

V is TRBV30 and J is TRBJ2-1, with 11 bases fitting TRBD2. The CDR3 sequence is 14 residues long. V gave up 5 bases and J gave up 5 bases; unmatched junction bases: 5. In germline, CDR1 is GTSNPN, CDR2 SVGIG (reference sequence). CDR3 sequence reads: CAWGGTSGHNEQFF. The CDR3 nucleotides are TGTGCCTGGGGGGGGACTAGCGGACACAATGAGCAGTTCTTC. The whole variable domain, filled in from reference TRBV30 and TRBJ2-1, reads SQTIHQWPATLVQPVGSPLSLECTVEGTSNPNLYWYRQAAGRGLQLLFYSVGIGQISSEVPQNLSASRPQDRQFILSSKKLLLSDSGFYLCAWGGTSGHNEQFFGPGTRLTVL.

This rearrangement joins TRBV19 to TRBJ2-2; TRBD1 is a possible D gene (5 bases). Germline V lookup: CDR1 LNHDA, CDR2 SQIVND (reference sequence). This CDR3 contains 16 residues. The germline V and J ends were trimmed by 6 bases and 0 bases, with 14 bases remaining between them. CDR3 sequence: CASSRVVPANTGELFF. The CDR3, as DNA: TGTGCCAGTAGCAGGGTGGTGCCCGCGAACACCGGGGAGCTGTTTTTT.

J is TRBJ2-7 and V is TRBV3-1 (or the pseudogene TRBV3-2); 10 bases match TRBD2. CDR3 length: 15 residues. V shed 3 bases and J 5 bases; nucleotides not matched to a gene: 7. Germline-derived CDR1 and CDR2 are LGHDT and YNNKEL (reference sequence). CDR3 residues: CASSHEREGFHEQYF. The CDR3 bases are TGTGCCAGCAGCCACGAGCGGGAGGGCTTCCACGAGCAGTACTTC.

The CDR3 DNA reads TGTGCCACCAGCAGAGGGGTCGGACAGACAACCCGAGATCAGCCCCAGCATTTT. This gives the protein CATSRGVGQTTRDQPQHF. The rearrangement links TRBV15 to TRBJ1-5; weak D call: TRBD1 (6 bases). Trimming removed 1 base at V and 5 bases at J, with 21 bases between. This CDR3 is built from 18 residues. The V gene's germline CDR1 is LNHNV and CDR2 YYDKDF (reference sequence).

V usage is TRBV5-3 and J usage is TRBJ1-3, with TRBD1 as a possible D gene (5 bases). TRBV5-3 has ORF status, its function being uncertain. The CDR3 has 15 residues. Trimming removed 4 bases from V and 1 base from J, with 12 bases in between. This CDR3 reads CARSLGTPSGNTIYF. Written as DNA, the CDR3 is TGTGCCAGAAGCCTAGGGACTCCTTCTGGAAACACCATATATTTT.